This TCR beta chain was found in a study of beta chain features in type 1 diabetes. All of the sorted populations showed purity greater than 98%. The CDR3 extends over 14 amino acids. The V segment lost 3 bases and the J segment 1 base; nucleotides outside the gene matches: 4. Per germline, CDR1 GTSNPN and CDR2 SVGIG (reference sequence). What was sequenced were expressed TCRB transcripts, since all of the isolated RNA had been reverse transcribed. Repertoires were generated with immunoSEQ multiplex PCR, while TCRdb's copy carries only in-frame clones and drops some. This table holds roughly 380,000 clones, about 18% found once.

The sequence came from a woman aged 18-29 years in good health. The rearrangement links TRBV30 to TRBJ2-3, with 7 bases that match TRBD2. The sample consisted of naive CD4+ T cells from blood. The CDR3: CAWRSGVGTDTQYF. The CDR3, as DNA: TGTGCCTGGAGAAGCGGGGTAGGCACAGATACGCAGTATTTT.